Shown below are 27 T cell receptor beta chains from a single sample sequenced in a study of neurological immune-mediated disorders. MiXCR, applied by TCRdb to the 5' RACE reads, yields one record per CDR3 protein. The table lists tens of thousands of distinct CDR3 sequences, around 3.6% of them singletons. The sequenced sample consisted of PBMCs. The receptors come from a man aged 30 to 45 with multiple sclerosis.

There are many counts of this clonotype. This chain joins TRBV20-1 and TRBJ2-3, with no clear D. Germline V CDR1 and CDR2: DFQATT, SNEGSKA (reference sequence). CDR3 size: 13 residues. Between the trimmed V and J ends, which lost 1 base and 0 bases, there was a span of 5 bases. The CDR3: CSARGRSTDTQYF. CDR3 in DNA: TGCAGTGCTAGAGGACGTAGCACAGATACGCAGTATTTT.

A remark on this clonotype: A junction boundary mismatches the germline segment, possibly from a read error. The rearrangement joins TRBV5-1 to TRBJ1-5; perhaps TRBD1 as D (5 bases). CDR1 is SGHRS and CDR2 is YFSETQ in the germline V gene. CDR3 length: 15 residues. Here the CDR3 DNA reads TGCGCCAGCAGCTTGGGGGACGGTAGCAATCAGCCCCAGAATTTT. This codes for CASSLGDGSNQPQNF.

At least ten counts were recorded for this clonotype. The V call is TRBV7-9, the J call TRBJ2-3; 8 nucleotides match TRBD2. CDR1 and CDR2 from the germline V gene are SEHNR and FQNEAQ (reference sequence). The CDR3 is 15 residues long. V shed 5 bases and J 2 bases; nucleotides not matched to a gene: 6. The CDR3 loop reads CASSPRRGDTDTQYF. For the CDR3, the DNA is TGTGCCAGCAGCCCAAGGCGGGGGGACACAGATACGCAGTATTTT.

Only a few counts were recorded for this clonotype. J is TRBJ1-4 and V is TRBV6-5, with a possible D match to TRBD1 (6 bases). V was shortened by 2 bases and J by 0 bases, with 13 bases between the two germline ends. The CDR3 covers 17 residues. Per germline, CDR1 MNHEY and CDR2 SVGAGI. CDR3 nucleotide sequence: TGTGCCAGCAGTTACGGACAGCCTACGACAACTAATGAAAAACTGTTTTTT. Amino acids: CASSYGQPTTTNEKLFF.

This clonotype was detected ten times or more. The chain has TRBV25-1 and TRBJ1-6; D possibly corresponds to TRBD1 (5 bases). CDR1 is MGHDK and CDR2 is SYGVNS in the germline V gene. The length of the CDR3 is 13 residues. V was trimmed by 1 base and J by 9 bases, leaving 7 bases between them. This chain's CDR3 is CASSESGFSPLHF. The CDR3 bases are TGTGCCAGCAGTGAATCAGGGTTTTCACCCCTCCACTTT. The full variable domain, rest sourced from reference TRBV25-1 and TRBJ1-6, is EADIYQTPRYLVIGTGKKITLECSQTMGHDKMYWYQQDPGMELHLIHYSYGVNSTEKGDLSSESTVSRIRTEHFPLTLESARPSHTSQYLCASSESGFSPLHFGNGTRLTVT.

This clonotype was picked up many times. The chain has TRBV12-3 or TRBV12-4 and TRBJ2-7, with a weak D call TRBD1 (6 bases). The V and J ends lost 4 bases and 4 bases respectively, with 17 bases between them. This CDR3 region has 15 residues. The DNA of the CDR3 is TGTGCCAGCAGTTCTTGGGCAGGGGATGAGTACGAGCAGTACTTC. This sequence encodes CASSSWAGDEYEQYF.

This clonotype was detected many times. This chain uses TRBV9 with TRBJ2-7; perhaps TRBD2 as D (5 bases). The CDR3 covers 15 residues. Germline CDR1 and CDR2: SGDLS and YYNGEE. Trimming stripped 0 bases from V and 7 bases from J, with 17 bases between. CDR3 residues: CASSVGGADRQEQYF. CDR3 coding DNA: TGTGCCAGCAGCGTAGGAGGAGCGGATCGCCAGGAGCAGTACTTC.

In its sample, this clonotype was seen many times. The chain carries TRBV10-2 and TRBJ1-1; no firm D call. Trimming took 6 bases from V and 2 from J, leaving 10 bases between them. This CDR3 has 13 amino acids. CDR1 and CDR2 (germline): WSHSY, SAAADI. CDR3 sequence (DNA): TGCGCCAGCAGCGATCGGGAAAACACTGAAGCTTTCTTT. Translation: CASSDRENTEAFF.

This clonotype appeared many times. This chain uses TRBV5-1 with TRBJ2-1; 8 nucleotides match TRBD2. The CDR3 length is 15 residues. CDR1 and CDR2 from the germline V gene are SGHRS and YFSETQ. The junction had 7 bases not matched to a gene; V was cut back by 3 bases and J by 5 bases. The CDR3: CASSSQPGLDNEQFF. Written as DNA, the CDR3 is TGCGCCAGCAGCTCCCAACCGGGACTAGACAATGAGCAGTTCTTC.

This clonotype was seen many times. The rearrangement links TRBV5-1 to TRBJ2-2; weak D call: TRBD1 (5 bases). The CDR3 runs 14 residues. Germline V gene lookup returns CDR1 SGHRS and CDR2 YFSETQ. V lost 4 bases and J lost 4, with 11 bases in between. CDR3 bases: TGCGCCAGCAGCCCTGGGGCGAGCACCGGGGAGCTGTTTTTT. It specifies CASSPGASTGELFF.

This clonotype was detected many times. V and J are TRBV12-3 or TRBV12-4 and TRBJ1-6; TRBD1 agrees at 7 bases. The CDR3 has 15 amino acids. The junction had 7 bases not matched to a gene; V was cut back by 5 bases and J by 6 bases. CDR3 residues: CASSLRDSPNSPLHF. The CDR3 DNA follows: TGTGCCAGCAGTCTCCGGGACAGCCCTAATTCACCCCTCCACTTT.

This clonotype was found many times. This chain connects TRBV4-1 to TRBJ2-2, with D hard to call. The CDR3 sequence is 15 residues long. V was trimmed by 4 bases and J by 1 base, leaving 10 bases between them. Germline V lookup: CDR1 MGHRA, CDR2 YSYEKL. The DNA of the CDR3 is TGCGCCAGCAGCCCCTGGCCAGGGAACACCGGGGAGCTGTTTTTT. This gives the protein CASSPWPGNTGELFF.

This clonotype was detected ten times or more. This chain links TRBV7-2 with TRBJ2-5; D remains unclear. V lost 3 bases, J lost 2 bases, and 13 bases lay in between. Germline CDR1 and CDR2: SGHTA and FQGNSA. This CDR3 region has 15 residues. As DNA, the CDR3 is TGTGCCAGCAGCTTTAACTCGGGTCCTCAAGAGACCCAGTACTTC. This gives the protein CASSFNSGPQETQYF.

This clonotype was seen ten or more times. This chain links TRBV27 with TRBJ1-6; D remains ambiguous. Germline V gives CDR1 MNHEY, CDR2 SMNVEV (reference sequence). V was clipped by 6 bases and J by 9 bases, with 12 bases between them. The CDR3 loop spans 13 amino acids. CDR3 protein: CASSPIGFSPLHF. The CDR3 DNA sequence: TGTGCCAGCAGCCCCATAGGGTTTTCACCCCTCCACTTT.

This clonotype appeared many times. This sequence joins TRBV10-3 and TRBJ2-5, with D tentatively TRBD1 (6 bases). In germline, CDR1 is ENHRY, CDR2 SYGVKD. The V gene lost 4 bases and the J gene lost 5 bases, with 11 bases spanning the gap. The CDR3 runs to 13 residues. CDR3 protein: CAISGQDSETQYF. In DNA, the CDR3 is TGTGCCATCAGTGGACAGGATTCGGAGACCCAGTACTTC.

Many counts were recorded for this clonotype. The chain uses TRBV9 and TRBJ2-5; 12 bases are shared with TRBD1. The CDR3 is 15 amino acids. From germline, CDR1 is SGDLS and CDR2 YYNGEE. Losses at the gene ends were 3 bases for V and 4 bases for J; bases not matched to a gene: 4. The CDR3 spells CASSAGQGAGETQYF. CDR3 nucleotide sequence: TGTGCCAGCAGCGCGGGACAGGGGGCTGGAGAGACCCAGTACTTC.

This clonotype occurred many times. The rearrangement joins TRBV5-5 to TRBJ1-4; D remains unclear. Germline V gene data show CDR1 as SGHKS and CDR2 as YYEKEE (reference sequence). V dropped 4 bases and J dropped 0 bases, with 13 bases sitting between them. The CDR3 has 16 residues. The DNA of the CDR3 is TGTGCCAGCAGCCCCGGGAGGGATCCAACTAATGAAAAACTGTTTTTT. Its protein is CASSPGRDPTNEKLFF.

This clonotype was counted many times. The chain employs TRBV28 and TRBJ1-5; a possible D gene is TRBD1 (5 bases). The CDR3 runs 15 residues. Germline V gene data show CDR1 as MDHEN and CDR2 as SYDVKM. The V end lost 3 bases, the J end lost 2 bases, and 11 bases lay between the germline ends. DNA of the CDR3: TGTGCCAGCAGTTTGGTAGGGGCTCGCAATCAGCCCCAGCATTTT. Protein product: CASSLVGARNQPQHF.

There are many counts of this clonotype. The rearrangement uses TRBV6-5 and TRBJ1-1; D not certain. The germline V gene encodes CDR1 MNHEY and CDR2 SVGAGI. Trimming took off 0 bases at V and 0 bases at J, with 5 bases between the two ends. The CDR3 is 14 amino acids. CDR3 nucleotides: TGTGCCAGCAGTTACTCGAGGCTGAACACTGAAGCTTTCTTT. Amino acid sequence: CASSYSRLNTEAFF.

This clonotype was seen repeatedly, ten times or more. The V call is TRBV9, the J call TRBJ2-7; 11 bases align to TRBD2. The ends lost 3 bases at V and 3 bases at J; junction bases unmatched: 2. The CDR3 loop spans 14 amino acids. CDR1 is SGDLS, CDR2 YYNGEE, per germline. CDR3 protein: CASSEGLAVYEQYF. The CDR3 nucleotides read TGTGCCAGCAGCGAGGGACTAGCGGTCTACGAGCAGTACTTC.

Points on this clonotype: Since no conserved phenylalanine or tryptophan closes the CDR3, a read error is the likely cause. The J gene is TRBJ2-1, the V gene TRBV6-2 or TRBV6-3; D uncertain. Trimming removed 2 bases at V and 0 bases at J, with 8 bases between. Germline V lookup: CDR1 MNHEY, CDR2 SVGEGT. CDR3 length: 15 amino acids. The chain's CDR3 is CASSYGSYSYNEQFN. In nucleotides, the CDR3 is TGTGCCAGCAGTTACGGGTCTTACTCCTACAATGAGCAGTTCAAC.

This clonotype was detected ten times or more. The V gene is TRBV20-1, the J gene TRBJ1-6; no clear D. The CDR3 is 14 residues long. Germline lookup yields CDR1 DFQATT and CDR2 SNEGSKA (reference sequence). V lost 0 bases, J lost 2 bases, and 5 bases lay in between. CDR3 DNA sequence: TGCAGTGCTAGAGACGGACCCTATAATTCACCCCTCCACTTT. Its protein is CSARDGPYNSPLHF.

This clonotype was seen repeatedly, ten times or more. V gene TRBV20-1 combines with J gene TRBJ1-2; no clear D. This CDR3 spans 13 amino acids. Per germline, CDR1 DFQATT and CDR2 SNEGSKA (reference sequence). V was pared by 6 bases and J by 4 bases, with 15 bases between. The CDR3 DNA follows: TGCAGTGCCCCAGCCGCGGGGAGCTATGGCTACACCTTC. Amino acid sequence: CSAPAAGSYGYTF.

This clonotype came up a few times. The rearrangement joins TRBV5-1 to TRBJ2-3; TRBD2 matches at 9 bases. V lost 5 bases and J lost 6; bases outside the gene matches: 10. Germline V lookup: CDR1 SGHRS, CDR2 YFSETQ. The CDR3 covers 15 residues. The CDR3 nucleotides read TGCGCCAGCAGACCCGGGACTAGCTCTTCGGATACGCAGTATTTT. Protein: CASRPGTSSSDTQYF.

This clonotype was counted only a few times. The chain's CDR3 is CASSHGTIVSSYNEQFF. For the CDR3, the DNA is TGCGCCAGCAGCCATGGGACTATTGTCAGCTCCTACAATGAGCAGTTCTTC. This sequence joins TRBV4-1 and TRBJ2-1; 7 positions agree with TRBD2. This CDR3 region has 17 residues. Unmatched junction bases numbered 8, after V lost 3 bases and J lost 0 bases. Per the germline V gene, CDR1 is MGHRA and CDR2 is YSYEKL.

This clonotype has a count of ten or more. The chain combines TRBV10-1 with TRBJ2-3; 11 nucleotides align to TRBD2. The CDR3 is 17 residues long. CDR1 and CDR2 from the germline V gene are WNHNN and SYGVQD (reference sequence). The V and J ends lost 4 bases and 4 bases, in that order; junction bases with no gene match: 10. CDR3: CASSGSGLAGRPDTQYF. CDR3 DNA: TGCGCCAGCAGTGGGTCTGGACTAGCGGGTCGGCCAGATACGCAGTATTTT.

This clonotype was picked up a small number of times. The chain couples TRBV6-1 to TRBJ2-1; D call uncertain. The CDR3 runs 15 residues. From germline, CDR1 is MNHNS and CDR2 SASEGT. V shed 3 bases and J shed 0 bases, with 9 bases lying between them. The CDR3 region is CASSEGLSSYNEQFF. CDR3 nucleotides: TGTGCCAGCAGTGAGGGGTTAAGCTCCTACAATGAGCAGTTCTTC.